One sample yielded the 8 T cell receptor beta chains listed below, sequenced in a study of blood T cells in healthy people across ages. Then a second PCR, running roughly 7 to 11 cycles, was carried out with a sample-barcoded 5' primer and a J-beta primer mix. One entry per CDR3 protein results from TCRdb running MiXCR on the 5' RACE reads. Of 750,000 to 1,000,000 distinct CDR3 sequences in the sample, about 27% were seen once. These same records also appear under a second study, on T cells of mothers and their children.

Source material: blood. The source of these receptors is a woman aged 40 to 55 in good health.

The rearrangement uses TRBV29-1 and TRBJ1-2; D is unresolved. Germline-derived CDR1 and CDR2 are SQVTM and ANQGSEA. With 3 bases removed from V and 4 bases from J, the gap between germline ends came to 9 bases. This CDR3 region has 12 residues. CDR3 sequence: CSVEKPFYGYTF. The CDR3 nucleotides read TGCAGCGTTGAGAAGCCCTTCTATGGCTACACCTTC.

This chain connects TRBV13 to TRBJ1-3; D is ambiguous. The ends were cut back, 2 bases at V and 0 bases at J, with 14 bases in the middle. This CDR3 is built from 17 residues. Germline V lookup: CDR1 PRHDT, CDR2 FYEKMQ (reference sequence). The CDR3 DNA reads TGTGCCAGCAGCTTATGGGGTCAAACCAGCTCTGGAAACACCATATATTTT. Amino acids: CASSLWGQTSSGNTIYF.

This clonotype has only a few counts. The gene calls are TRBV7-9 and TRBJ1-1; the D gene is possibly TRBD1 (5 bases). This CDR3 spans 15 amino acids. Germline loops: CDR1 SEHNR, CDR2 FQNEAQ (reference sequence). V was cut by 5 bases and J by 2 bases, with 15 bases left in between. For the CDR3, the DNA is TGTGCCAGCAGCCTCGGACGGACAACTAACACTGAAGCTTTCTTT. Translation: CASSLGRTTNTEAFF.

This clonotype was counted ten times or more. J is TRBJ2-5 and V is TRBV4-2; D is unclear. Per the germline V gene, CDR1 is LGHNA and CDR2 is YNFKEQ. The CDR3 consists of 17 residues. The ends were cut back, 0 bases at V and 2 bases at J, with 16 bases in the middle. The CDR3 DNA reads TGTGCCAGCAGCCAAGATCCGCCCGGCAGGCAACAAGAGACCCAGTACTTC. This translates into CASSQDPPGRQQETQYF.

CDR3 nucleotides: TGCGCCAGCAGCCAAGATCCCCTCGGGCGACAAGCCCCCCAGCATTTT. Translation gives CASSQDPLGRQAPQHF. V gene TRBV4-1 combines with J gene TRBJ1-5, with D hard to call. The CDR3 is 16 amino acids. The germline V gene has CDR1 MGHRA and CDR2 YSYEKL. Trimming stripped 0 bases from V and 10 bases from J, with 19 bases between.

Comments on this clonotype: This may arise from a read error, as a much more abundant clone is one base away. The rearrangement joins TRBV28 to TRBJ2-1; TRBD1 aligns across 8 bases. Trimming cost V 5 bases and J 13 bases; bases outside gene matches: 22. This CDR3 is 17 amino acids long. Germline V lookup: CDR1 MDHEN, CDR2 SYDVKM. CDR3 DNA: TGTGCCAGCAGTATGCTCTCCGGGACAGGAATGTTGGAGACCCAGTTCTTC. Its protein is CASSMLSGTGMLETQFF.

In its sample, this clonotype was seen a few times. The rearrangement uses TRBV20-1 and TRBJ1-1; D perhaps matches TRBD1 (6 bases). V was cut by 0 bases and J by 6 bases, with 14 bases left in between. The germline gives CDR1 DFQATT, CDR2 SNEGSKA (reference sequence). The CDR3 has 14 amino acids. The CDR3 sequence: CSAREQGLMAEAFF. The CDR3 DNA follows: TGCAGTGCTAGAGAGCAGGGGCTGATGGCTGAAGCTTTCTTT.

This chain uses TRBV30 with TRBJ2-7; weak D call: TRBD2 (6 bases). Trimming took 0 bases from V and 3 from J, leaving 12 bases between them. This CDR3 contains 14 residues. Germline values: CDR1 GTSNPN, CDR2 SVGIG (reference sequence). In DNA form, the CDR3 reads TGTGCCTGGAGTGTACTGCGGGGAGGCTACGAGCAGTACTTC. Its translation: CAWSVLRGGYEQYF.